The 27 T cell receptor beta chains reported below all come from one sample, sequenced in a study of neurological immune-mediated disorders. Using its own MiXCR run on the 5' RACE reads, TCRdb lists one record per CDR3 protein. The sample has about 19,000 distinct CDR3 sequences; about 2.6% are singletons. Source material: PBMCs. These receptor sequences come from a woman under 30 with multiple sclerosis.

This clonotype was seen repeatedly, ten times or more. V is TRBV28 and J is TRBJ1-2; possible D gene TRBD1, 5 bases. The germline gives CDR1 MDHEN, CDR2 SYDVKM. The CDR3 has 15 residues. V was pared by 2 bases and J by 2 bases, with 12 bases between. CDR3 sequence: CASSLVWDPNYGYTF. CDR3 coding DNA: TGTGCCAGCAGTTTAGTCTGGGACCCCAACTATGGCTACACCTTC.

Ten or more counts support this clonotype. The chain employs TRBV11-3 and TRBJ2-5; no reliable D call. The V gene lost 1 base and the J gene lost 1 base, with 7 bases spanning the gap. Germline-derived CDR1 and CDR2 are SGHNT and YENEEA. This CDR3 comprises 14 residues. The CDR3 nucleotides read TGTGCCAGCAGCTTAGGAGGCTCCCAAGAGACCCAGTACTTC. Protein product: CASSLGGSQETQYF.

This clonotype was counted at least ten times. V gene TRBV3-1 combines with J gene TRBJ1-5; D might be TRBD1 (6 bases). The V gene's germline CDR1 is LGHDT and CDR2 YNNKEL (reference sequence). The CDR3 is 15 amino acids. V dropped 0 bases and J dropped 0 bases, with 6 bases sitting between them. The CDR3 bases are TGTGCCAGCAGCCAAGAGACAGGTAGCAATCAGCCCCAGCATTTT. It is translated as CASSQETGSNQPQHF. The variable domain in full, completed from reference TRBV3-1 and TRBJ1-5, reads DTAVSQTPKYLVTQMGNDKSIKCEQNLGHDTMYWYKQDSKKFLKIMFSYNNKELIINETVPNRFSPKSPDKAHLNLHINSLELGDSAVYFCASSQETGSNQPQHFGDGTRLSIL.

This clonotype appeared many times. V usage is TRBV21-1 and J usage is TRBJ2-7; TRBD1, the table's D call, was not compared with the DNA. TRBV21-1 is classified as a pseudogene. CDR3 length: 16 residues. CDR3 nucleotides: TGTGCCAGCAGCGAAAGGGGGGCGGGGCGGTCCTACGAGCAGTACGTC. This translates into CASSERGAGRSYEQYV.

Points on this clonotype: The junction departs from the called germline gene at one end, perhaps through a read error. The chain combines TRBV6-6 with TRBJ1-5; D is possibly TRBD1 (6 bases). Per the germline V gene, CDR1 is MNHNY and CDR2 is SVGAGI (reference sequence). The CDR3 loop spans 19 amino acids. The CDR3 loop is CVSSSGQGGPRSFNQPQHF. CDR3 DNA: TGTGTCAGCAGTTCCGGACAAGGGGGGCCACGGAGTTTTAATCAGCCCCAGCATTTT.

This clonotype was recorded many times. V and J are TRBV7-2 and TRBJ2-3; D ambiguous. The ends were cut back, 3 bases at V and 6 bases at J, with 4 bases in the middle. Germline V CDR1 and CDR2: SGHTA, FQGNSA. The CDR3 loop spans 11 amino acids. The CDR3: CASSLRDTQYF. The CDR3 DNA reads as TGTGCCAGCAGCTTGAGGGATACGCAGTATTTT.

This clonotype is termed medium-sized (0.01 to 0.1%). The chain employs TRBV20-1 and TRBJ1-4, with 8 bases lining up with TRBD1. J gave up 5 bases and V 7 bases, and 6 bases lay outside the gene matches. CDR1 is DFQATT and CDR2 is SNEGSKA in the germline V gene (reference sequence). This CDR3 is built from 13 residues. CDR3 sequence reads: CSVLDRANEKLFF. The CDR3 region has the DNA TGCAGTGTCCTGGACAGGGCGAATGAAAAACTGTTTTTT.

This clonotype was recorded at least ten times. The gene calls are TRBV5-6 and TRBJ1-1; D gene ambiguous. Germline lookup yields CDR1 SGHDT and CDR2 YYEEEE. V lost 2 bases to trimming and J lost 2 bases, with 7 bases between them. The CDR3 spans 13 residues. Written as DNA, the CDR3 is TGTGCCAGCAGCTTTTGGGGAAACACTGAAGCTTTCTTT. This translates into CASSFWGNTEAFF.

This clonotype has ten or more counts. The chain joins TRBV20-1 to TRBJ2-2; D not resolved. This CDR3 contains 12 residues. CDR1 DFQATT and CDR2 SNEGSKA come from the germline V gene (reference sequence). CDR3 sequence: CSTTGDTGELFF. DNA of the CDR3: TGCAGCACCACGGGCGACACCGGGGAGCTGTTTTTT.

Ten or more counts support this clonotype. The chain recombines TRBV7-9 with TRBJ2-1; TRBD1 matches 10 bases. The germline V gene encodes CDR1 SEHNR and CDR2 FQNEAQ (reference sequence). This CDR3 region has 16 residues. V lost 2 bases, J lost 7 bases, and 8 bases stayed unmatched. CDR3 in amino acids: CASSLSGTGARNEQFF. Here the CDR3 DNA reads TGTGCCAGCAGCTTATCCGGGACAGGGGCTCGGAATGAGCAGTTCTTC.

This clonotype is medium-sized in the sample. CDR3 in DNA: TGTGCCAGCAGACAGGGTTCTGACATTCAGTACTTC. Its protein product is CASRQGSDIQYF. This sequence joins TRBV2 and TRBJ2-4, with D perhaps TRBD1 (6 bases). Germline CDR1 reads SNHLY; CDR2 reads FYNNEI. V lost 6 bases, J lost 8 bases, and 11 bases lay in between. CDR3 length equals 12 residues.

This clonotype was found many times. J is TRBJ2-1 and V is TRBV6-6; D uncertain. CDR3 length equals 15 residues. Germline V lookup: CDR1 MNHNY, CDR2 SVGAGI (reference sequence). V lost 4 bases and J lost 0, with 10 bases in between. CDR3 nucleotides: TGTGCCAGCAGTTTCGACGGTAGCTCCTACAATGAGCAGTTCTTC. It is translated as CASSFDGSSYNEQFF.

This clonotype was observed at least ten times. The chain joins TRBV13 to TRBJ1-2, with 10 bases aligning to TRBD1. The length of the CDR3 is 17 residues. Germline V lookup: CDR1 PRHDT, CDR2 FYEKMQ (reference sequence). V lost 0 bases, J lost 4 bases, and 8 bases stayed unmatched. The chain's CDR3 is CASSLGRGQGVPYGYTF. The CDR3 bases are TGTGCCAGCAGCTTAGGCCGCGGACAGGGGGTGCCCTATGGCTACACCTTC.

The chain recombines TRBV20-1 with TRBJ1-1; maybe TRBD1 (5 bases). Germline-derived CDR1 and CDR2 are DFQATT and SNEGSKA (reference sequence). The germline V and J ends were trimmed by 5 bases and 8 bases, with 12 bases remaining between them. This CDR3 is built from 11 residues. The DNA of the CDR3 is TGCAGTGCTGGGACGGGGTCAGAAGCTTTCTTT. As protein: CSAGTGSEAFF.

In this sample, this clonotype turned up many times. The CDR3 region is CASSRTGYSYEQYF. Here the CDR3 DNA reads TGTGCCAGCAGCAGGACAGGCTACTCCTACGAGCAGTACTTC. The J gene is TRBJ2-7, the V gene TRBV12-3 or TRBV12-4, with 7 bases fitting TRBD1. Trimming took 6 bases from V and 0 from J; bases not matched to a gene: 5. This CDR3 has 14 amino acids.

In this sample, this clonotype turned up many times. The gene calls are TRBV9 and TRBJ2-5, with D possibly being TRBD2 (5 bases). V was shortened by 4 bases and J by 4 bases, with 14 bases between the two germline ends. Germline V gene sequence: CDR1 SGDLS, CDR2 YYNGEE. The CDR3 loop spans 14 amino acids. The CDR3 DNA reads TGTGCCAGCAGCACTAGGCTGGGTGGAGAGACCCAGTACTTC. Amino acid sequence: CASSTRLGGETQYF.

This clonotype came up many times. V is TRBV15 and J is TRBJ2-1; no reliable D call. This CDR3 spans 12 amino acids. Germline CDR1 and CDR2: LNHNV and YYDKDF (reference sequence). V lost 3 bases to trimming and J lost 4 bases, with 4 bases between them. The CDR3 reads CATSSVYNEQFF. CDR3 nucleotide sequence: TGTGCCACCAGCAGTGTATACAATGAGCAGTTCTTC.

The table lists this clonotype with many counts. The genes are TRBV5-1 and TRBJ2-1; tentatively, D is TRBD2 (5 bases). Germline CDR1 and CDR2: SGHRS and YFSETQ. The CDR3 length is 13 residues. Trimming removed 0 bases at V and 7 bases at J, with 8 bases between. DNA for the CDR3: TGCGCCAGCAGCTTGGCCGGGGTGAATGAGCAGTTCTTC. This sequence encodes CASSLAGVNEQFF. Full variable domain (rest looked up from reference TRBV5-1 and TRBJ2-1): KAGVTQTPRYLIKTRGQQVTLSCSPISGHRSVSWYQQTPGQGLQFLFEYFSETQRNKGNFPGRFSGRQFSNSRSEMNVSTLELGDSALYLCASSLAGVNEQFFGPGTRLTVL.

This clonotype occurred many times. The genes are TRBV21-1 and TRBJ2-3; the table calls TRBD1, which could not be checked here. TRBV21-1 is labeled a pseudogene. This CDR3 comprises 16 residues. The chain's CDR3 is CASSKERARGQDTQYF. The CDR3 nucleotides read TGTGCCAGCAGCAAAGAGCGGGCGCGGGGGCAAGATACGCAGTATTTT.

This clonotype was detected ten times or more. The chain joins TRBV9 to TRBJ1-4; D is possibly TRBD1 (6 bases). Looked up from germline, CDR1 is SGDLS and CDR2 is YYNGEE. The CDR3 is made up of 15 amino acids. Trimming stripped 0 bases from V and 6 bases from J, with 12 bases between. The chain's CDR3 is CASSVAGARHEKLFF. CDR3 coding DNA: TGTGCCAGCAGCGTAGCGGGGGCTCGGCATGAAAAACTGTTTTTT.

This clonotype was recorded many times. The rearrangement uses TRBV20-1 and TRBJ1-5; the D is unclear. V dropped 7 bases and J dropped 4 bases, with 11 bases sitting between them. This CDR3 is built from 12 residues. CDR1 is DFQATT, CDR2 SNEGSKA, per germline (reference sequence). The CDR3 DNA sequence: TGCAGTGTCCGAGGTGCAAATCAGCCCCAGCATTTT. This codes for CSVRGANQPQHF.

In its sample, this clonotype was seen many times. The rearrangement joins TRBV10-3 to TRBJ1-2, with TRBD1 as a possible D gene (6 bases). CDR3 length equals 12 residues. The germline V gene has CDR1 ENHRY and CDR2 SYGVKD. Trimming stripped 6 bases from V and 8 bases from J, with 13 bases between. Written as DNA, the CDR3 is TGTGCCATCAGCGGGACACGAGGAGGCTACACCTTC. It yields the protein CAISGTRGGYTF.

Many counts were recorded for this clonotype. The chain couples TRBV9 to TRBJ2-2; no definite D call. The CDR3 runs 15 residues. CDR1 SGDLS and CDR2 YYNGEE come from the germline V gene. V was cut by 0 bases and J by 6 bases, with 12 bases left in between. In nucleotides, the CDR3 is TGTGCCAGCAGCGTAGGTCAGAAAGCCTCCGGGGAGCTGTTTTTT. Translated: CASSVGQKASGELFF.

This clonotype was detected ten times or more. This rearrangement joins TRBV5-1 to TRBJ1-1; possibly TRBD1 for D (6 bases). Trimming removed 0 bases from V and 4 bases from J, with 10 bases in between. CDR3 length: 14 amino acids. Germline V gene lookup returns CDR1 SGHRS and CDR2 YFSETQ. CDR3 in amino acids: CASSLVRGGTEAFF. The CDR3 coding sequence is TGCGCCAGCAGCTTGGTCAGGGGTGGCACTGAAGCTTTCTTT.

This clonotype has a handful of counts. J is TRBJ1-6 and V is TRBV20-1; 9 bases align to TRBD1. The V gene end was trimmed by 3 bases and the J gene end by 2 bases; junction bases not matched to a gene: 5. The germline V gene encodes CDR1 DFQATT and CDR2 SNEGSKA (reference sequence). The CDR3 totals 16 residues. The CDR3 region is CSASQTGGPYNSPLHF. The CDR3 DNA follows: TGCAGTGCTAGTCAGACAGGGGGACCCTATAATTCACCCCTCCACTTT.

The V call is TRBV20-1, the J call TRBJ2-7; the D call may be TRBD1 or TRBD2 (5 bases each). The CDR3 contains 14 residues. In germline, CDR1 is DFQATT, CDR2 SNEGSKA (reference sequence). Deletions cut 4 bases from V and 4 bases from J, with 17 bases between. CDR3 DNA: TGCAGTGCTAATCCCCCGGGGCCACCTTACGAGCAGTACTTC. Its protein product is CSANPPGPPYEQYF.

This clonotype showed up many times. The chain is built from TRBV5-6 and TRBJ2-7; D might be TRBD1 (5 bases). The V gene lost 2 bases and the J gene lost 0 bases, with 9 bases spanning the gap. The CDR3 consists of 14 residues. CDR1 SGHDT and CDR2 YYEEEE come from the germline V gene. The CDR3 DNA reads as TGTGCCAGCAGCTTCGAAGGGGTCTCCTACGAGCAGTACTTC. Translation: CASSFEGVSYEQYF. The entire variable domain, with the rest obtained from reference TRBV5-6 and TRBJ2-7, is as follows: DAGVTQSPTHLIKTRGQQVTLRCSPKSGHDTVSWYQQALGQGPQFIFQYYEEEERQRGNFPDRFSGHQFPNYSSELNVNALLLGDSALYLCASSFEGVSYEQYFGPGTRLTVT.